Detailed here is one T cell receptor beta chain. The data are from a study of T cell changes during pregnancy in multiple sclerosis. The assay was immunoSEQ multiplex PCR, and TCRdb's table has in-frame clones only and misses some. The sample has about 100,000 clones; 80% to 95% are singletons. Trimming left V 6 bases short and J 6 bases short, with 7 bases between. The CDR3 has 11 amino acids. Germline CDR1 KGHSH, CDR2 LQKENI. Sequencing used peripheral blood, obtained after pregnancy. V usage is TRBV18 and J usage is TRBJ2-3, with D possibly TRBD2 on 6 matching bases. The receptor was derived from a female donor with multiple sclerosis, enrolled in a pregnancy study. CDR3 residues: CASSGGDTQYF. The CDR3 bases are TGTGCCAGCTCCGGAGGGGATACGCAGTATTTT.